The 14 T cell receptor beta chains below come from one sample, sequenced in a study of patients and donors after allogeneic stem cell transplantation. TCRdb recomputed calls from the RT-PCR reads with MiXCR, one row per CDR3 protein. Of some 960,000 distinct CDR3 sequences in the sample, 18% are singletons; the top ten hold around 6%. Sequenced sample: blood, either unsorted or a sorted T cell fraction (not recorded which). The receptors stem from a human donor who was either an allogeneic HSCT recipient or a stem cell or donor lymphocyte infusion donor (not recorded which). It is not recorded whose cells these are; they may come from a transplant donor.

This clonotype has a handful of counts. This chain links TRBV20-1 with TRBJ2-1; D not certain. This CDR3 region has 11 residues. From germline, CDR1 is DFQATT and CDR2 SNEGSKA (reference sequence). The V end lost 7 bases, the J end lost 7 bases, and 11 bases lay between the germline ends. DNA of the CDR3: TGCAGTGTCGCGAGTATTAATGAGCAGTTCTTC. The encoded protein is CSVASINEQFF.

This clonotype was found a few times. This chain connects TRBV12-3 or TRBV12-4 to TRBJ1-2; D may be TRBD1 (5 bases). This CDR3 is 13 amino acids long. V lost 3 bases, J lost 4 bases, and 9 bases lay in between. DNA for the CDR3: TGTGCCAGCAGTTTGACAGCCACCTATGGCTACACCTTC. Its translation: CASSLTATYGYTF.

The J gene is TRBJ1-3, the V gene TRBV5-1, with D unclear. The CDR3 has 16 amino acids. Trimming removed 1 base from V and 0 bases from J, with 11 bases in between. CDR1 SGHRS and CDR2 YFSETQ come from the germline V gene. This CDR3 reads CASSLLDGSSGNTIYF. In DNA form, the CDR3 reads TGCGCCAGCAGCTTGCTCGACGGAAGCTCTGGAAACACCATATATTTT.

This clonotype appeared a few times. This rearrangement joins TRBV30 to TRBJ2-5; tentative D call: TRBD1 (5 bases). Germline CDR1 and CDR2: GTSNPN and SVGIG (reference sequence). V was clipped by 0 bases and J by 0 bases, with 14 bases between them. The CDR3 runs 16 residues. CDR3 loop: CAWSVETVMNQETQYF. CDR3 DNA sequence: TGTGCCTGGAGTGTAGAGACAGTGATGAACCAAGAGACCCAGTACTTC.

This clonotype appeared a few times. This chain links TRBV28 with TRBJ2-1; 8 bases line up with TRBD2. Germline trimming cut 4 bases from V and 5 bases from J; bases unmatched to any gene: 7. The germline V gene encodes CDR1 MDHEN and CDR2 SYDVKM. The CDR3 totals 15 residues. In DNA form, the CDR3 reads TGTGCCAGCAGTTCTTGGAATAGCGGGAACAATGAGCAGTTCTTC. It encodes CASSSWNSGNNEQFF.

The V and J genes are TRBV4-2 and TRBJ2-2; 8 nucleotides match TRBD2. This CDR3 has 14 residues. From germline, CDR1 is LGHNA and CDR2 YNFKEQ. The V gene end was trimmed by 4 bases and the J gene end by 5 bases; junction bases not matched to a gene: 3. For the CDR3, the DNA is TGTGCCAGCAGCCCGGGGGGGCAAACCGGGGAGCTGTTTTTT. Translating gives CASSPGGQTGELFF.

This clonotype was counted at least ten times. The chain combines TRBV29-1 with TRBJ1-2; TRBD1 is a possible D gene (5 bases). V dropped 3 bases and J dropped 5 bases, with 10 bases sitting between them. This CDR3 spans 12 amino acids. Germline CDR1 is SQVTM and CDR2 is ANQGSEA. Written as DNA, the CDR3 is TGCAGCGTTGAGGGCAGGGCATATGGCTACACCTTC. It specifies CSVEGRAYGYTF.

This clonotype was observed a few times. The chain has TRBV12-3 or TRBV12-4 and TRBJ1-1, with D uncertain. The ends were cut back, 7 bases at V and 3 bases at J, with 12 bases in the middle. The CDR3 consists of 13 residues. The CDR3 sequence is CASNADPDTEAFF. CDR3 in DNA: TGTGCCAGCAATGCAGACCCAGACACTGAAGCTTTCTTT.

CDR3 sequence (DNA): TGTGCCAGCTCCTCCGGACAGGAGATCTCACCCCTCCACTTT. Residues: CASSSGQEISPLHF. This chain connects TRBV18 to TRBJ1-6; 7 nucleotides line up with TRBD1. Germline CDR1 is KGHSH and CDR2 is LQKENI. V was clipped by 6 bases and J by 10 bases; unmatched bases: 9. CDR3 length equals 14 residues.

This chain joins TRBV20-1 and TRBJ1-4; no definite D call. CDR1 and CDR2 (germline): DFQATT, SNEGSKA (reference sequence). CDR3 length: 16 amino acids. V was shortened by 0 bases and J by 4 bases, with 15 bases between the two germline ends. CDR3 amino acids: CSARDRLPGSNEKLFF. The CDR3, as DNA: TGCAGTGCTAGAGACAGGCTCCCCGGTAGTAATGAAAAACTGTTTTTT.

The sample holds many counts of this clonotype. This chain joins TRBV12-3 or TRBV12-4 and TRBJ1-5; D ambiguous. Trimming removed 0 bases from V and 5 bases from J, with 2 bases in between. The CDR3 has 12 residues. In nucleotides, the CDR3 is TGTGCCAGCAGTTTAGCAGATCAGCCCCAGCATTTT. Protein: CASSLADQPQHF.

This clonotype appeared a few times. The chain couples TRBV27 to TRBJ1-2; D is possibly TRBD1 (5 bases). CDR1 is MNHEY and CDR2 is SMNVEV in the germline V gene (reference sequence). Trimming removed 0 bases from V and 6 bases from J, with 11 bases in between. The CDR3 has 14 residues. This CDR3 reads CASSLSRQGNGYTF. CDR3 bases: TGTGCCAGCAGTTTATCGCGGCAGGGTAATGGCTACACCTTC.

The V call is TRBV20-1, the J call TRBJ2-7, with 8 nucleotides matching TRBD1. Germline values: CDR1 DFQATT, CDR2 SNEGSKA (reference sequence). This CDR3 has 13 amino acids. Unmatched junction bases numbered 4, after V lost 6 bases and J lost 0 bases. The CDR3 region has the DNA TGCAGTGCAAAGGGGACAGGCTCCTACGAGCAGTACTTC. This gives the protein CSAKGTGSYEQYF.

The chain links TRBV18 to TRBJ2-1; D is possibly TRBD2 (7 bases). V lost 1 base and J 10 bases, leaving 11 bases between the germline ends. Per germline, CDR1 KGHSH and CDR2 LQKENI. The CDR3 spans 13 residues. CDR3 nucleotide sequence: TGTGCCAGCTCACCACGGAGCGGGACAGAGCAGTTCTTC. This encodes CASSPRSGTEQFF.